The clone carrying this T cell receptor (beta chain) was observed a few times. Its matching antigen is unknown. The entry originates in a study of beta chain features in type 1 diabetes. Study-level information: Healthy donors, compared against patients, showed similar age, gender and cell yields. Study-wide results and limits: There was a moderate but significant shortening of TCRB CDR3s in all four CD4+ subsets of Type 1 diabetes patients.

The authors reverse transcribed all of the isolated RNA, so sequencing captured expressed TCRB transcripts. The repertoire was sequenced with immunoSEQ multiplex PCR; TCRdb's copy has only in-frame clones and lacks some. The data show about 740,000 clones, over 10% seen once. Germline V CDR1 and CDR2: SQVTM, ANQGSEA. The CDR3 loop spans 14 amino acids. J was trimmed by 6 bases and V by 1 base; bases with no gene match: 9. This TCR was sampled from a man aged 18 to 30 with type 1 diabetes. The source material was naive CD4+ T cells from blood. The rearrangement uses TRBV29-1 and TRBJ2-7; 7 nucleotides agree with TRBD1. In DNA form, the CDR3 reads TGCAGCGTTGAAGGGACAGGAAAGGGTCGCGAGCAGTACTTC. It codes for CSVEGTGKGREQYF.